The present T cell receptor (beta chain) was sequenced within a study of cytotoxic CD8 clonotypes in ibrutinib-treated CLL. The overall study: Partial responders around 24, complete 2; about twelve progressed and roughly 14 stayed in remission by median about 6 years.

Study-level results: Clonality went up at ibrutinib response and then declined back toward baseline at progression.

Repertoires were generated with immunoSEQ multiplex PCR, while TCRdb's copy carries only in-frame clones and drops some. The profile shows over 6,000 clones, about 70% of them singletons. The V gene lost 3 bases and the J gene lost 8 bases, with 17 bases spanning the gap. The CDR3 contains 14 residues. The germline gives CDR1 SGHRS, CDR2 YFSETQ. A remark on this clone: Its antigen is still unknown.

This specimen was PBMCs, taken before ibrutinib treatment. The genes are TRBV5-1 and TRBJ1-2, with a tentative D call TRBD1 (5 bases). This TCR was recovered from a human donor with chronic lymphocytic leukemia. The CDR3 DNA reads TGCGCCAGCAGCTATACAGGTTTGGGCGAGGGCTACACCTTC. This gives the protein CASSYTGLGEGYTF.